This T cell receptor (beta chain) was recorded in a study of blood T cell repertoires in COVID-19. There are 14 residues in the CDR3. Unmatched junction bases numbered 9, after V lost 7 bases and J lost 4 bases. Per germline, CDR1 LNHDA and CDR2 SQIVND (reference sequence). How the authors handled the data: The assay estimated nucleated cells by amplifying reference gene primers. Using immunoSEQ multiplex PCR, the repertoire was profiled, and TCRdb retains in-frame clones only, with some absent. That table furnishes V, J and clone size, whereas the DNA furnished D and trimming. The sample comprises more than 150,000 clones, about 80% of which are singletons, and 5.5% to 7.5% rests with the top ten.

The clonotype originates from a human donor in a cohort sampled during active COVID-19. This chain joins TRBV19 and TRBJ1-1; 7 bases align to TRBD1. The material sequenced was peripheral blood. The CDR3 loop is CASTKRGQPTEAFF. The CDR3 bases are TGTGCCAGTACAAAAAGGGGGCAGCCCACTGAAGCTTTCTTT. Drawing the rest from reference TRBV19 and TRBJ1-1, the complete variable domain is DGGITQSPKYLFRKEGQNVTLSCEQNLNHDAMYWYRQDPGQGLRLIYYSQIVNDFQKGDIAEGYSVSREKKESFPLTVTSAQKNPTAFYLCASTKRGQPTEAFFGQGTRLTVV.